Described below is a single T cell receptor beta chain sequence and its context. This clonotype was seen ten or more times. The antigen it recognizes is unknown. No qualities accompany the bases; no much larger clone lies one base away. The data originate from a study of low-dose radiotherapy and immunotherapy resistance in tumors (dated 2022 in TCRdb). With respect to the entire study: In Cohort 1, each fraction delivered 0.5 Gy every 2 weeks, and the prescribed total PTV dose was 6.5 Gy. Cohort 2 received 1 Gy per fraction every two weeks, with a total of 13 Gy over 26 weeks. Patients were given nivolumab as a 240 mg flat dose every two weeks and ipilimumab at 1 mg/kg every six weeks, with both drugs delivered intravenously. Every two weeks, patients got intravenous cyclophosphamide at 200 mg/m2, given one day ahead of each radiation and immunotherapy administration. Patients took aspirin 300 mg orally once daily for four cycles, starting on cycle 1 day 1. The trial did not randomize participants into treatment groups. The translational analysis covered eight patients: three from the first dose cohort and the first five from the second dose cohort.

The CDR3 contains 15 residues, cysteine and phenylalanine counted. Only the CDR3 DNA stays, 45 bases, in frame from base 1. Trimming removed 5 bases from V and 1 base from J, leaving 14 bases between the germline ends. According to the germline V gene (reference sequence), CDR1 reads MNHEY and CDR2 reads SMNVEV. What this sample's time point label stands for: after trial treatment. The treatment or condition label, as the study defines it: LDRT plus nivolumab, ipilimumab, low-dose cyclophosphamide and aspirin (RACIN trial). Donors were enrolled in RACIN, a single-arm phase I dose-escalation trial in which nivolumab, ipilimumab, aspirin, low-dose cyclophosphamide and low-dose radiotherapy were combined. Patients with advanced, TIL-negative solid tumors were considered eligible. The instrument given in TCRdb is Illumina HiSeq 2500. First-strand cDNA was synthesized using Superscript III and a set of TRAV- and TRBV-specific primers, so that both TCRalpha and TCRbeta chains were covered. TCRs were amplified with Phusion for 20 to 25 PCR cycles, with a constant-region primer paired with the adapter attached to the V primers. The MessageAmp II aRNA Amplification Kit was used to amplify the isolated mRNA, with in vitro transcription run for roughly 16 hours at 37 degrees C. The Dynabeads mRNA DIRECT Purification Kit was used to isolate mRNA for TCR sequencing. A second roughly 23-cycle Phusion PCR added indexed Illumina adapters, and products were purified with AMPure XP beads. The authors' analysis ran thus. Using custom Perl scripts, TCR sequences that encoded the same protein were pooled, out-of-frame sequences were dropped, and the abundance of each clonotype was calculated. Any TCR sequence backed by just one read was left out of the analysis. The metrics used to describe the repertoires included Shannon entropy, Gini index, clonality, richness, and the frequency of TCRs shared between repertoires. TCRdb reanalyzed the raw reads on its own, using fastp at Q25 for trimming and MiXCR for clone calling, and kept in-frame beta chains. Records with the same CDR3 protein are collapsed into one entry carrying the most frequent genes and DNA. These V and J calls are TCRdb output, not the study's own analysis. The sample table lists tens of thousands of distinct CDR3 sequences, about a sixth of them with a count of one. The top ten clonotypes cover less than 1.5% of the sample.

The sequenced sample was PBMCs, obtained after low-dose radiotherapy plus immunotherapy. The V and J genes are TRBV27 and TRBJ2-5; the D gene is perhaps TRBD1, from 6 matching bases. The source of this sequence is a male donor with prostate cancer. Read as DNA, the sequence is TGTGCCAGCAGTACCTTACAGGGTCCCCAAGAGACCCAGTACTTC. The encoded protein is CASSTLQGPQETQYF.